Here is one TCR beta chain with its context. Its target antigen remains unknown. No much larger clone exists at a distance of one base, and base qualities are not known. Ficoll-Paque density gradient centrifugation was the method used to isolate PBMCs. The data were taken from a study of T-cell memory formation after mild COVID-19 (dated by TCRdb to the early 2020s). Looking at the study overall: TCR sequence clusters from the two donors were found to be largely donor specific. In a couple of donors, T-cell clones that expanded and contracted after mild COVID-19 were tracked by sequencing TCRalpha and TCRbeta repertoires over time. The cohort comprised two young, previously healthy adult volunteers, one female and one male.

The germline V gene (reference sequence) provides CDR1 LGHDT and CDR2 YNNKEL. V trim: 3 bases; J trim: 2 bases; unmatched bases: 9. From the cysteine through the phenylalanine, the CDR3 covers 16 amino acids. CDR3 DNA is the only sequence kept; it has 48 bases, read in frame from the first base. What the authors observed across the whole study: Contracting CD4+ clones turned up mainly in the CM and EM memory subsets, whereas EMRA was where CD8+ clones were enriched. Only a couple of mild cases were covered in the study, and larger cohorts including severe cases with pre-infection samples were considered necessary. The second-wave clones that peaked on day 37 were not confirmed to be SARS-CoV-2 specific. The detection of some responding clones in pre-infection memory suggests that pre-existing cross-reactive memory T cells joined the SARS-CoV-2 response. Balanced CD4/CD8 phenotypes were observed for clones contracting from day 15 to 85, whereas a bias towards CD4+ was observed for a second wave of clones expanding from day 15 to 37.

TCRdb records Illumina NovaSeq 6000 as the sequencer. TCRalpha and TCRbeta cDNA libraries were built by 5'RACE with constant-segment primers, adding sample barcodes and unique molecular identifiers. RNA was extracted from every sample with Trizol reagent. The libraries were amplified in two PCR steps, and the second step added a second sample barcode and Illumina TruSeq adapters. Sequencing of libraries was performed on an Illumina NovaSeq with 2 x 150 bp paired-end reads. The authors' analysis ran thus. Demultiplexing of reads and collapsing into UMI-guided consensus sequences were performed with migec v1.2.7. Using mixcr v2.1.11, UMI consensuses were aligned to TRA and TRB V and J templates and then assembled into clonotypes. Clonotypes were classified as expanded or contracted when called significant by both edgeR and NoisET, with noise models trained on biological replicates. For edgeR calls, a false discovery rate-adjusted p below 0.01 and a log2 fold-change threshold of 1 were applied. As an exploratory analysis of dynamics, max-normalized trajectories of the 1000 most abundant clonotypes were examined by PCA with hierarchical clustering. Each responding clone was given a CD4 or CD8 phenotype based on the CD4+ and CD8+ repertoires, which had been sequenced separately. Through fastp at Q25 and MiXCR, TCRdb rebuilt clones from the public reads, retaining in-frame beta chains. Each CDR3 protein appears once, grouped with its most common genes and DNA. Here the V and J calls rest on TCRdb's processing, not on the authors' analysis. The sample table shows hundreds of thousands of distinct CDR3 sequences, and roughly 21% are seen once. Approximately 8% of the sample belongs to the ten largest clones.

The sequence derives from an adult woman who had mild COVID-19 (a few samples of this study predate the infection). The sample titles of this study are shuffled in the database, so cell type and time point are left out; the donor was told from shared clones. Specimen: PBMCs or a T cell subset sorted from them (not recorded which). The chain links TRBV3-1 with TRBJ2-5, with 7 bases in between that match TRBD1. The nucleotide sequence is given as TGTGCCAGCAGCCACACAGGGGATGGAACACAAGAGACCCAGTACTTC. Its translation is CASSHTGDGTQETQYF.